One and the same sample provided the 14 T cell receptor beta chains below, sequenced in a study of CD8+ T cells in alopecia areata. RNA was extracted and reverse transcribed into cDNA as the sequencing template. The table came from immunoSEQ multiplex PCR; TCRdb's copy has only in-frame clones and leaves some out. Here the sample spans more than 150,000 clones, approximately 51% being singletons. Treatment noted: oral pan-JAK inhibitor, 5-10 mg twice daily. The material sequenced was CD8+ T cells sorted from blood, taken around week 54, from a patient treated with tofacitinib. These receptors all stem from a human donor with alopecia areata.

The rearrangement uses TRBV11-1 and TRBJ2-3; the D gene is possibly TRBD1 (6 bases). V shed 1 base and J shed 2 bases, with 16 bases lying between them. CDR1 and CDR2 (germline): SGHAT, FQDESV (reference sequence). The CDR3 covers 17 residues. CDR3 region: CASSLEYWQGSTDTQYF. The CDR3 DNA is TGTGCCAGCAGCTTAGAGTACTGGCAGGGGTCCACAGATACGCAGTATTTT.

The CDR3 region has the DNA TGTGCCAGCAGTGACGGGGAGAGTCCCCAGCATTTT. This sequence encodes CASSDGESPQHF. The chain combines TRBV2 with TRBJ1-5, with D unresolved. Germline CDR1 is SNHLY and CDR2 is FYNNEI. V lost 3 bases and J lost 10, with 10 bases in between. CDR3 length: 12 amino acids. Full variable domain (remainder filled in from reference TRBV2 and TRBJ1-5): EPEVTQTPSHQVTQMGQEVILRCVPISNHLYFYWYRQILGQKVEFLVSFYNNEISEKSEIFDDQFSVERPDGSNFTLKIRSTKLEDSAMYFCASSDGESPQHFGDGTRLSIL.

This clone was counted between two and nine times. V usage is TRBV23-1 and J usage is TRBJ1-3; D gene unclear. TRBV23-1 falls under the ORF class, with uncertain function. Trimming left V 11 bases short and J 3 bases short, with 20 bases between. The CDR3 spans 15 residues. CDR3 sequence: CAASPSSLGGNTIYF. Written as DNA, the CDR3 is TGCGCCGCTTCCCCCTCAAGCCTGGGTGGAAACACCATATATTTT.

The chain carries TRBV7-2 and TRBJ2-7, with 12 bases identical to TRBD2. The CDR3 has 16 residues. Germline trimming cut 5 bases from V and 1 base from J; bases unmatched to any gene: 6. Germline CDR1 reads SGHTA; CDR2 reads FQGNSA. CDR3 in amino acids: CASSPLAGGLSYEQYF. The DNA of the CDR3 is TGTGCCAGCAGCCCACTAGCGGGGGGACTATCCTACGAGCAGTACTTC.

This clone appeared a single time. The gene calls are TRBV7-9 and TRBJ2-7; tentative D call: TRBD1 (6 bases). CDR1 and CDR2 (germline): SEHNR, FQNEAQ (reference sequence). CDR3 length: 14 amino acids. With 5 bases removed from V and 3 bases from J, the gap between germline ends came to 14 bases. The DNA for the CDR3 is TGTGCCAGCAGCAAAATAGGGGACAACTACGAGCAGTACTTC. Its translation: CASSKIGDNYEQYF.

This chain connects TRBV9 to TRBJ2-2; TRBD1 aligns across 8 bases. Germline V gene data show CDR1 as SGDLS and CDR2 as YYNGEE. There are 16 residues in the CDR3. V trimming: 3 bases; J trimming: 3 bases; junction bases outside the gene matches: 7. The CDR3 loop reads CASSASDRGDTGELFF. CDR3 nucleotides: TGTGCCAGCAGCGCCTCAGACAGGGGTGACACCGGGGAGCTGTTTTTT. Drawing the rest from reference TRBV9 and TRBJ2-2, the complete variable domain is DSGVTQTPKHLITATGQRVTLRCSPRSGDLSVYWYQQSLDQGLQFLIQYYNGEERAKGNILERFSAQQFPDLHSELNLSSLELGDSALYFCASSASDRGDTGELFFGEGSRLTVL.

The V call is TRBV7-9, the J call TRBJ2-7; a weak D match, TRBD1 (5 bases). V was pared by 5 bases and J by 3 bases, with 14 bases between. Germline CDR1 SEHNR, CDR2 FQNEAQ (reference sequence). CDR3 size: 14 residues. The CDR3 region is CASSGRAGYYEQYF. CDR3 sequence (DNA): TGTGCCAGCAGCGGAAGGGCAGGGTACTACGAGCAGTACTTC.

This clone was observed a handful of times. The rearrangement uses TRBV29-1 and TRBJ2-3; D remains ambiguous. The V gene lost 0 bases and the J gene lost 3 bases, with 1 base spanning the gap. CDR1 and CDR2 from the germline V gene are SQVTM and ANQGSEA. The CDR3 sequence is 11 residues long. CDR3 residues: CSVEETDTQYF. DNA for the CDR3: TGCAGCGTTGAAGAGACAGATACGCAGTATTTT.

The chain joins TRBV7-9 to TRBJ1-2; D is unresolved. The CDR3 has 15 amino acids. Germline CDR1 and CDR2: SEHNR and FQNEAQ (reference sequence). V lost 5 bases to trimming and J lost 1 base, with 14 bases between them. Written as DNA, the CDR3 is TGTGCCAGCAGCCCCGGGCGGATCCATAACTATGGCTACACCTTC. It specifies CASSPGRIHNYGYTF. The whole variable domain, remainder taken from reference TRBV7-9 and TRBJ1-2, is DTGVSQNPRHKITKRGQNVTFRCDPISEHNRLYWYRQTLGQGPEFLTYFQNEAQLEKSRLLSDRFSAERPKGSFSTLEIQRTEQGDSAMYLCASSPGRIHNYGYTFGSGTRLTVV.

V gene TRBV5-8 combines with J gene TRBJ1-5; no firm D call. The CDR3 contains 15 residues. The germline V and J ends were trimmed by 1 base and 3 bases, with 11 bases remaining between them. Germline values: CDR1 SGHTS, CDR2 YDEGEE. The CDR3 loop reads CASSLLAGSNQPQHF. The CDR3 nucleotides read TGTGCCAGCAGCTTGCTAGCGGGATCCAATCAGCCCCAGCATTTT.

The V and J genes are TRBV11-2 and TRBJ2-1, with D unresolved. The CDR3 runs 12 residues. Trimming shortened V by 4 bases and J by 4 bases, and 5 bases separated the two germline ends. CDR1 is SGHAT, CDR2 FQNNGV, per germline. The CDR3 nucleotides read TGTGCCAGCAGCTCCCTGTACAATGAGCAGTTCTTC. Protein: CASSSLYNEQFF.

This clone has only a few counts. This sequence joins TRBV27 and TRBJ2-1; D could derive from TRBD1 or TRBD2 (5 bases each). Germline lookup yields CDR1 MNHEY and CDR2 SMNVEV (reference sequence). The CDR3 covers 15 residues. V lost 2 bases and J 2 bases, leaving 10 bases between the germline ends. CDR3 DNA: TGTGCCAGCAGTTTACGGGACGTTGCCTACAATGAGCAGTTCTTC. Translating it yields CASSLRDVAYNEQFF.

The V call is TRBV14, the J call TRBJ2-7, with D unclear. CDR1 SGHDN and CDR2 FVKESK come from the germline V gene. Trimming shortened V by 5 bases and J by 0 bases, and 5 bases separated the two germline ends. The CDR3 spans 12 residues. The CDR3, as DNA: TGTGCCAGCAGCGAGAGCTCCTACGAGCAGTACTTC. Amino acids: CASSESSYEQYF.

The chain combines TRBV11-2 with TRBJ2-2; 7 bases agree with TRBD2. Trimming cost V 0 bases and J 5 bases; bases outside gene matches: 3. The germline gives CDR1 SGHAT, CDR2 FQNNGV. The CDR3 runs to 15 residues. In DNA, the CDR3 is TGTGCCAGCAGCTTAGAGGCTAGCGGTACCGGGGAGCTGTTTTTT. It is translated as CASSLEASGTGELFF. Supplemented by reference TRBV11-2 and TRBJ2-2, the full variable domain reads EAGVAQSPRYKIIEKRQSVAFWCNPISGHATLYWYQQILGQGPKLLIQFQNNGVVDDSQLPKDRFSAERLKGVDSTLKIQPAKLEDSAVYLCASSLEASGTGELFFGEGSRLTVL.